The sequence of this T cell receptor (beta chain) was determined in a study of blood T cell repertoires in COVID-19. The V gene's germline CDR1 is MDHEN and CDR2 SYDVKM. The CDR3 loop spans 12 amino acids. V was cut by 3 bases and J by 9 bases, with 6 bases left in between. Participants were aged about 18 to 100 years, lived in over 20 US areas, and enrolled virtually. As originally analysed: Reference gene primer amplification gave estimated nucleated cell counts. The protocol was immunoSEQ multiplex PCR, while the TCRdb copy is restricted to in-frame clones and leaves out a portion. V and J calls and clone size are given by that table; D and trimming were obtained from the DNA. The sample includes fewer than 250,000 clones, roughly 80% seen only once; the top ten take approximately 3.8%.

The chain employs TRBV28 and TRBJ1-6; no definite D call. The TCR sequence derives from a woman in her thirties or forties who had been exposed to COVID-19. The sample was PBMCs or T cells enriched from blood (not recorded which). Here the CDR3 reads CASSFGSSPLHF. CDR3 DNA sequence: TGTGCCAGCAGTTTTGGGAGTTCACCCCTCCACTTT.